This T cell receptor beta chain was found in a study of post-analysis software for immune sequencing data. On the study more broadly: Recorded subtypes: relapsing-remitting, secondary progressive, progressive-relapsing; some patients unannotated.

Study-wide points: Multiple sclerosis patients had significantly lower normalized Chao1 diversity than controls. Pronounced co-clustering by F measure was evident among identically batched samples.

Prepared libraries of TCR beta cDNA carried unique molecular identifiers. The T cell input of about 0.9 to 11 million gave hundreds of thousands of cDNA molecules. TCRdb called the PCR reads again in MiXCR, with one record for every CDR3 protein. The data show 250,000 to 300,000 distinct CDR3 sequences, approximately 34% seen once. A remark on this clonotype: The antigen remains undetermined. The junction differs from germline at one of its ends, possibly a read error.

This sequence was found in a girl aged 10-17 years with multiple sclerosis. Sequencing input: blood.

CDR3 coding DNA: TGCACCAGCAGTGACGATAGCAATCAGCCCCAGCATTTT. Translation: CTSSDDSNQPQHF. The chain uses TRBV10-2 and TRBJ1-5, with D hard to call. CDR1 WSHSY and CDR2 SAAADI come from the germline V gene. There are 13 residues in the CDR3.